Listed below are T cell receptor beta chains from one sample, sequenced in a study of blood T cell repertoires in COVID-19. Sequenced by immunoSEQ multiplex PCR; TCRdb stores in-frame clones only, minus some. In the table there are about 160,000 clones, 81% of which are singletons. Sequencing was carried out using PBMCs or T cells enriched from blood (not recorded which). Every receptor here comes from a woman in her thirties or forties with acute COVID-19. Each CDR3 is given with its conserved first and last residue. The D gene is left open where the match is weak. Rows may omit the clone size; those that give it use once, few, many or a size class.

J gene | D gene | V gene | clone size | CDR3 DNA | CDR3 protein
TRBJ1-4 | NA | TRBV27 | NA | TGTGCCAGCAGTTTTTCGGGGGTGGGTGAAAAACTGTTTTTT | CASSFSGVGEKLFF
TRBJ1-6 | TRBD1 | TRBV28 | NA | TGTGCCAGCAGTTTGCTCCCGGGACAGGGGGATTCACCCCTCCACTTT | CASSLLPGQGDSPLHF
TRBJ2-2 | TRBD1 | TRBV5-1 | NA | TGCGCCAGCAGCTTTACAGGGGGCGCGCCCACCGGGGAGCTGTTTTTT | CASSFTGGAPTGELFF
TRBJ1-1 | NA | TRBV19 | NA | TGTGCCAGTAGTACCCTCGGGGGTAGCACTGAAGCTTTCTTT | CASSTLGGSTEAFF
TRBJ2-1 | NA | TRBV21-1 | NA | TGTGCCAGCAGCAGTAGTTTGCGGGAGCAGTTCTTC | CASSSSLREQFF
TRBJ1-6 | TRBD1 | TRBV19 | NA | TGTGCCAGTAGTATCAAATCCGGGACAGCGTATTCACCCCTCCACTTT | CASSIKSGTAYSPLHF
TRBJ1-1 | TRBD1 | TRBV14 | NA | TGTGCCAGCAGGGAAACAGGGGGTGACACTGAAGCTTTCTTT | CASRETGGDTEAFF
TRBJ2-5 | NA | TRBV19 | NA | TGTGCCAGTAGACAAGGCAGGGGCCGAGAGACCCAGTACTTC | CASRQGRGRETQYF
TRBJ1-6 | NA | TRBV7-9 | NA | TGTGCCAGCAGCTTCGACAGTATAGGCTCACCCCTCCACTTT | CASSFDSIGSPLHF
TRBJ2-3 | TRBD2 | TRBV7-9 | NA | TGTGCCAGCAGCTCCTCGGGACTAGCGGGTACTAGCACAGATACGCAGTATTTT | CASSSSGLAGTSTDTQYF
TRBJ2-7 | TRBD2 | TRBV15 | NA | TGTGCCACCAGCAGAGAAACTAGCGGAAACTACGAGCAGTACTTC | CATSRETSGNYEQYF
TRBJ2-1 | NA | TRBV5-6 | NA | TGTGCCAGCAGCTTGGTTGCCGGGAGAAATGAGCAGTTCTTC | CASSLVAGRNEQFF
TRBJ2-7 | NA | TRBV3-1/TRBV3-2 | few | TGTGCCAGCAGCCAGGCGGGAAGAGGTAGGAACGAGCAGTACTTC | CASSQAGRGRNEQYF
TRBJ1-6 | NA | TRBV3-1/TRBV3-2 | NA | TGTGCCAGCAGCCAAGACTTACAGGGTTATCCGCTCCACTTT | CASSQDLQGYPLHF
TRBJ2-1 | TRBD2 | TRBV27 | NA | TGTGCCAGCACCTCGACTAGCGGGAGGGGTTTAGAAAATGAGCAGTTCTTC | CASTSTSGRGLENEQFF
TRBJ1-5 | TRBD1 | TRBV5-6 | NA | TGTGCCAGCAGCTTGGGGGGACAGGGAAGTTTGGGGAATCAGCCCCAGCATTTT | CASSLGGQGSLGNQPQHF
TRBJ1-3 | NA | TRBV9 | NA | TGTGCCAGCAGCGTAGGGCAGGGCCCACCCGATTTCTCTGGAAACACCATATATTTT | CASSVGQGPPDFSGNTIYF
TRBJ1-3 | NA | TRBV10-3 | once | TGTGCCACCAAAACCACAGGGCCAAGCTCTGGAAACACCATATATTTT | CATKTTGPSSGNTIYF
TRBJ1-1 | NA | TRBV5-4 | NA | TGTGCCAGCAGCTTGGACAGACCTGGGGAAGCTTTCTTT | CASSLDRPGEAFF
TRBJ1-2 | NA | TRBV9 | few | TGTGCCAGCAGCGAACCCGCGGGCAGGCTGGATAGTTATAATGGCTACACCTTC | CASSEPAGRLDSYNGYTF
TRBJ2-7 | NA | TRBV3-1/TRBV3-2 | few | TGTGCCAGCAGCCAAGGGGCGGGACAGCGCTACGAGCAGTACTTC | CASSQGAGQRYEQYF
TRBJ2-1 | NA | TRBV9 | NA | TGTGCCAGCAGCCGGGACAACGTGTACAATGAGCAGTTCTTC | CASSRDNVYNEQFF
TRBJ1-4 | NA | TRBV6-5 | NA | TGTGCCAGCAGTTACTCGAGGCAGGGGGAAAAACTGTTTTTT | CASSYSRQGEKLFF
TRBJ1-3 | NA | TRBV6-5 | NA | TGTGCCAGCAGCCACAGCGGCTCTGGAAACACCATATATTTT | CASSHSGSGNTIYF
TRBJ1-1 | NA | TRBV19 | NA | TGTGCCAGTTCATTTGCATCCGGTGAGACTGAAGCTTTCTTT | CASSFASGETEAFF
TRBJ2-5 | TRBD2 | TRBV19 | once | TGTGCCAGTAGCTTCCGGGGACTAGCGGAAGAGACCCAGTACTTC | CASSFRGLAEETQYF
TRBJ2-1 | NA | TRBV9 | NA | TGTGCCAGCAGCGTAGACCTCCAGGATGAGCAGTTCTTC | CASSVDLQDEQFF
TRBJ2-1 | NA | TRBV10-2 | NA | TGCGCCAGCAGTGACTTGGGAGGTTATGAGCAGTTCTTC | CASSDLGGYEQFF
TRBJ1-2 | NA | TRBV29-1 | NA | TGCAGCGTTGAAGGGGCTTATAACTATGGCTACACCTTC | CSVEGAYNYGYTF
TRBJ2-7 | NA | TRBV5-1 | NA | TGCGCCAGCAGCAGCGCAGCGGGCTACGAGCAGTACTTC | CASSSAAGYEQYF
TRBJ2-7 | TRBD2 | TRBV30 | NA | TGTGCCTGGAGCCCCCCTAGCGGGATTCGCTACGAGCAGTACTTC | CAWSPPSGIRYEQYF
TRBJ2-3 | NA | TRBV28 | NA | TGTGCCAGCAGACAGGGCATTAGCACAGATACGCAGTATTTT | CASRQGISTDTQYF
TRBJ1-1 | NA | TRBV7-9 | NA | TGTGCCAGCAGCTTAAACCAGGACACTGAAGCTTTCTTT | CASSLNQDTEAFF
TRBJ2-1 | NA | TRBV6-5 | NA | TGTGCCAGCAGTTACTCGAGTCCCAGGGGCTGGAATGAGCAGTTCTTC | CASSYSSPRGWNEQFF
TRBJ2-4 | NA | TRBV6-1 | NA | TGTGCCAGCAGTGAAGGCAGCGGAGTAGCCAAAAACATTCAGTACTTC | CASSEGSGVAKNIQYF
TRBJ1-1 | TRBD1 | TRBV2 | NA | TGTGCCAGCATACCAGGGGGGAGGAACACTGAAGCTTTCTTT | CASIPGGRNTEAFF
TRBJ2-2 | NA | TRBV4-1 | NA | TGCGCCAGCAGCCAAGGGCCTTACACCGGGGAGCTGTTTTTT | CASSQGPYTGELFF
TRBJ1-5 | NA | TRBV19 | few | TGTGCCAGCTCGGGGGGGGGCAATCAGCCCCAGCATTTT | CASSGGGNQPQHF
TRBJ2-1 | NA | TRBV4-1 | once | TGCGCCAGCAGCCGAGAAGGAGGGCCTTCCTACAATGAGCAGTTCTTC | CASSREGGPSYNEQFF
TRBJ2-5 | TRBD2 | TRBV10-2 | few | TGCGCCAGCAGCCAGAAACTACAGCGGGAGGGCGAGACCCAGTACTTC | CASSQKLQREGETQYF
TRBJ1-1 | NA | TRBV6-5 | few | TGTGCCAGCAGTTACTCGCGGGGGGCTAGTAACACTGAAGCTTTCTTT | CASSYSRGASNTEAFF
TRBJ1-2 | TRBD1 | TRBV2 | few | TGTGCCAGCAGTGAAGCGCTCGGACAGGTCGGGGACTATGGCTACACCTTC | CASSEALGQVGDYGYTF
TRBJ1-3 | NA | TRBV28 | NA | TGTGCCAGCAGTTCAATCGGGACTGCCGGAAACACCATATATTTT | CASSSIGTAGNTIYF
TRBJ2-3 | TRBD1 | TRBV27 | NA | TGTGCCAGCAGTTCGGACAGGGAAAACACAGATACGCAGTATTTT | CASSSDRENTDTQYF
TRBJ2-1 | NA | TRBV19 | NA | TGTGCCAGTAGTATAGCCTCTTACTCCTACAATGAGCAGTTCTTC | CASSIASYSYNEQFF
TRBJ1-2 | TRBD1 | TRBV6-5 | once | TGTGCCAGCAGATCGGGACAGGGAGGGGACTATGGCTACACCTTC | CASRSGQGGDYGYTF
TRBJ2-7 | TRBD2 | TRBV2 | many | TGTGCCAGCACCACTAGCGGGGGCTCCTTCGAGCAGTACTTC | CASTTSGGSFEQYF
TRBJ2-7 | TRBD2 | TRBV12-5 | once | TGTGCTAGTGGTTTGGTCTCGCTAGCGGGAGGATCCTACGAGCAGTACTTC | CASGLVSLAGGSYEQYF
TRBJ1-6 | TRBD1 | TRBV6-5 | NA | TGTGCCAGCAGGACGGGACAGGGAACCTCACCCCTCCACTTT | CASRTGQGTSPLHF
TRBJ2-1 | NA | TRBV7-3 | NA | TGTGCCAGCAGCTTAACGGGAGGTGGTGGTGAGCAGTTCTTC | CASSLTGGGGEQFF
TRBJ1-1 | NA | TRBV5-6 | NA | TGTGCCAGCAGCGCGGCCTCGAACACTGAAGCTTTCTTT | CASSAASNTEAFF
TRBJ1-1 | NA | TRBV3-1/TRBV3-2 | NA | TGTGCCAGCAGCCAGAACCTGCGGGGCGGGGGAGCTTTCTTT | CASSQNLRGGGAFF
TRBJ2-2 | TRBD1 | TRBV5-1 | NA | TGCGCCAGCAGATGGGGACAGGCGAACACCGGGGAGCTGTTTTTT | CASRWGQANTGELFF